These 29 T cell receptor beta chains were sequenced from one sample in a study of regulatory T cells in long-lasting Graves disease. According to the study, TCR beta libraries were built with iRepertoire HTBI primers and CDR3-region Arm-PCR. TCRdb processed the multiplex PCR reads anew with MiXCR; each CDR3 protein has one entry. The sample includes about 460,000 distinct CDR3 sequences, around 13% seen only once; the top ten take approximately 17%. The time point is: newly diagnosed GD, antithyroid drugs for less than 3 months. Extracted PBMC RNA gave rise to the TCR library. This sample also appeared in a second study, on T cells in Graves' hyperthyroidism and ophthalmopathy.

This sample comprised peripheral blood mononuclear cells (PBMCs), obtained at new diagnosis, from a patient treated with antithyroid drugs. Every receptor here comes from a woman aged 45-60 years with Graves disease.

Concerning this clonotype: A much more abundant neighbour one base away suggests this may be a read error. This chain uses TRBV6-9 with TRBJ2-1; D unclear. CDR3 length: 11 residues. Germline assignment: CDR1 MNHGY and CDR2 SVAAGI. The V and J ends lost 3 bases and 9 bases respectively, with 6 bases between them. This chain's CDR3 is CASSYWGEQFF. The CDR3 DNA follows: TGTGCCAGCAGTTACTGGGGTGAGCAGTTCTTC.

This clonotype has at least ten counts. J is TRBJ2-5 and V is TRBV6-9; a weak D match, TRBD1 (6 bases). The CDR3 totals 16 residues. Germline V gene data show CDR1 as MNHGY and CDR2 as SVAAGI. Trimming removed 3 bases from V and 1 base from J, with 15 bases in between. CDR3 in DNA: TGTGCCAGCAGTTACTTGGTCAGGGGTCCCCAAGAGACCCAGTACTTC. Amino acid sequence: CASSYLVRGPQETQYF.

This clonotype showed up many times. The genes are TRBV4-1 and TRBJ2-3, with TRBD2 matching over 12 bases. The CDR3 loop spans 16 amino acids. Unmatched junction bases numbered 2, after V lost 3 bases and J lost 1 base. Looked up from germline, CDR1 is MGHRA and CDR2 is YSYEKL. Here the CDR3 reads CASSHRLAGGTDTQYF. The CDR3, as DNA: TGCGCCAGCAGCCATCGACTAGCGGGAGGCACAGATACGCAGTATTTT.

At least ten counts were recorded for this clonotype. The J gene is TRBJ1-2, the V gene TRBV18; the D is unclear. Trimming pared 3 bases from V and 0 bases from J, leaving 11 bases between. Germline loops: CDR1 KGHSH, CDR2 LQKENI. There are 15 residues in the CDR3. The chain's CDR3 is CASSPGVGTNYGYTF. In DNA, the CDR3 is TGTGCCAGCTCACCCGGTGTGGGGACTAACTATGGCTACACCTTC.

This clonotype was seen many times. The chain has TRBV6-1 and TRBJ2-7; 7 bases align to TRBD2. Germline V gene data show CDR1 as MNHNS and CDR2 as SASEGT. CDR3 length: 15 residues. V lost 5 bases, J lost 2 bases, and 9 bases stayed unmatched. The CDR3: CASSPFGGGTYEQYF. CDR3 nucleotide sequence: TGTGCCAGCAGTCCCTTTGGGGGGGGGACCTACGAGCAGTACTTC.

This clonotype was picked up many times. DNA of the CDR3: TGCGCCAGCAGCTTGGAGCGGGGACCAGGCACTGAAGCTTTCTTT. Its translation is CASSLERGPGTEAFF. The V and J genes are TRBV5-1 and TRBJ1-1; possibly TRBD1 for D (5 bases). In germline, CDR1 is SGHRS, CDR2 YFSETQ. V dropped 0 bases and J dropped 4 bases, with 13 bases sitting between them. This CDR3 comprises 15 residues.

This clonotype was seen more than once but under ten times. The V call is TRBV18, the J call TRBJ2-1, with 7 bases identical to TRBD2. The germline CDR1 and CDR2 sequences are KGHSH and LQKENI. The CDR3 contains 15 residues. Trimming at V came to 2 bases and at J to 3 bases, leaving 4 bases not matched to a gene. The CDR3 DNA sequence: TGTGCCAGCTCACCAGGGGAGGGCGGCTACAATGAGCAGTTCTTC. Encoded protein: CASSPGEGGYNEQFF.

The chain joins TRBV5-5 to TRBJ2-6; D call uncertain. The germline V gene has CDR1 SGHKS and CDR2 YYEKEE (reference sequence). Trimming took off 4 bases at V and 0 bases at J, with 20 bases between the two ends. The CDR3 consists of 19 residues. The CDR3 region has the DNA TGTGCCAGCAGCCCTTGGTGGGGTAGGGAATCCTCTGGGGCCAACGTCCTGACTTTC. This codes for CASSPWWGRESSGANVLTF.

The V and J genes are TRBV25-1 and TRBJ2-2; D possibly corresponds to TRBD1 (6 bases). V was clipped by 3 bases and J by 7 bases, with 18 bases between them. The CDR3 spans 16 residues. The germline V gene encodes CDR1 MGHDK and CDR2 SYGVNS. The CDR3: CASSEYASDRSGELFF. The CDR3, as DNA: TGTGCCAGCAGTGAGTATGCTTCAGACAGGAGCGGGGAGCTGTTTTTT.

As concerns this clonotype: This may stem from a read error, because a much larger clone lies one nucleotide away. This chain joins TRBV24-1 and TRBJ2-1, with no clear D. Between the trimmed V and J ends, which lost 5 bases and 13 bases, there was a span of 23 bases. Germline V CDR1 and CDR2: KGHDR, SFDVKD. This CDR3 has 15 amino acids. In DNA, the CDR3 is TGTGCCACCAGTGGCGGATCTCTAGGTGAAGAGACCCAGTTCTTC. Translation: CATSGGSLGEETQFF.

This clonotype has ten or more counts. The CDR3 protein is CASSYSGSSYEQYF. The CDR3 DNA reads TGTGCCAGCAGTTACTCTGGGAGCTCCTACGAGCAGTACTTC. The chain uses TRBV28 and TRBJ2-7; tentative D call: TRBD2 (5 bases). The ends were cut back, 4 bases at V and 0 bases at J, with 10 bases in the middle. From germline, CDR1 is MDHEN and CDR2 SYDVKM. The CDR3 is 14 residues long. The complete variable domain, with remaining parts taken from reference TRBV28 and TRBJ2-7, reads DVKVTQSSRYLVKRTGEKVFLECVQDMDHENMFWYRQDPGLGLRLIYFSYDVKMKEKGDIPEGYSVSREKKERFSLILESASTNQTSMYLCASSYSGSSYEQYFGPGTRLTVT.

This clonotype was recorded many times. The genes are TRBV29-1 and TRBJ2-1, with 9 bases identical to TRBD1. The CDR3 contains 15 residues. Per the germline V gene, CDR1 is SQVTM and CDR2 is ANQGSEA. V gave up 7 bases and J gave up 1 base; unmatched junction bases: 8. The CDR3 DNA sequence: TGCAGCGCAGAACCGGGACAGGGTTCCTACAATGAGCAGTTCTTC. Its translation is CSAEPGQGSYNEQFF.

At least ten counts were recorded for this clonotype. As DNA, the CDR3 is TGCAGTGCTAGAGATTCGACAGGGAAACATCAGCCCCAGCATTTT. Encoded protein: CSARDSTGKHQPQHF. The chain carries TRBV20-1 and TRBJ1-5, with 7 bases identical to TRBD1. Germline V lookup: CDR1 DFQATT, CDR2 SNEGSKA (reference sequence). With 0 bases clipped from V and 5 bases from J, the junction kept 7 bases outside the gene matches. This CDR3 has 15 amino acids.

This clonotype was detected ten times or more. The V call is TRBV29-1, the J call TRBJ2-1; D remains ambiguous. This CDR3 is 11 amino acids long. The germline V gene has CDR1 SQVTM and CDR2 ANQGSEA. With 7 bases removed from V and 6 bases from J, the gap between germline ends came to 10 bases. CDR3 nucleotides: TGCAGCGCAAGCATCTTCAATGAGCAGTTCTTC. Amino acids: CSASIFNEQFF.

This clonotype came up a few times. The rearrangement links TRBV28 to TRBJ1-5; 9 nucleotides match TRBD1. This CDR3 has 14 amino acids. Germline V gives CDR1 MDHEN, CDR2 SYDVKM. Trimming at V came to 2 bases and at J to 5 bases, leaving 1 base not matched to a gene. CDR3 coding DNA: TGTGCCAGCAGTTTAGACAGGGGGGATCAGCCCCAGCATTTT. It is translated as CASSLDRGDQPQHF.

This clonotype was observed many times. V gene TRBV20-1 combines with J gene TRBJ1-1, with 11 bases matching TRBD1. Germline CDR1 reads DFQATT; CDR2 reads SNEGSKA (reference sequence). The CDR3 covers 17 residues. Trimming at V came to 3 bases and at J to 4 bases, leaving 13 bases not matched to a gene. The CDR3 sequence is CSASRLRTGGMSTEAFF. CDR3 nucleotide sequence: TGCAGTGCTAGCCGCTTACGGACAGGGGGCATGAGCACTGAAGCTTTCTTT.

There are many counts of this clonotype. The chain recombines TRBV7-8 with TRBJ1-2; perhaps TRBD1 as D (5 bases). The CDR3 spans 15 residues. V lost 4 bases to trimming and J lost 5 bases, with 17 bases between them. CDR1 SGHVS and CDR2 FQNEAQ come from the germline V gene. The CDR3 sequence: CASSSNRLPWYGYTF. CDR3 in DNA: TGTGCCAGCAGCTCAAACAGGCTCCCCTGGTATGGCTACACCTTC.

This clonotype was seen ten or more times. The chain uses TRBV2 and TRBJ2-7; D is unresolved. The CDR3 sequence is 13 residues long. CDR1 and CDR2 (germline): SNHLY, FYNNEI. V was cut by 5 bases and J by 0 bases, with 8 bases left in between. The DNA of the CDR3 is TGTGCCAGCAGTTCCGGCAACTCCTACGAGCAGTACTTC. Translation: CASSSGNSYEQYF.

At least ten counts were recorded for this clonotype. The chain recombines TRBV6-1 with TRBJ2-5; TRBD1 aligns across 9 bases. The CDR3 consists of 15 residues. CDR1 and CDR2 from the germline V gene are MNHNS and SASEGT. V lost 6 bases, J lost 6 bases, and 11 bases stayed unmatched. CDR3 sequence (DNA): TGTGCCAGCAGAGACCCCGGGACAGGGCGGCAGACCCAGTACTTC. It is translated as CASRDPGTGRQTQYF.

As regards this clonotype: A much larger clone lies one base from this, so it may be a read error. The rearrangement uses TRBV5-8 and TRBJ1-1; D remains unclear. The CDR3 is 12 residues long. Germline values: CDR1 SGHTS, CDR2 YDEGEE. The CDR3: CASSLGNPEAFF. The DNA for the CDR3 is TGTGCCAGCAGCTTAGGGAACCCTGAAGCTTTCTTT.

This chain uses TRBV30 with TRBJ2-7; D possibly uses TRBD1 or TRBD2 (5 bases each). In germline, CDR1 is GTSNPN, CDR2 SVGIG (reference sequence). This CDR3 has 15 amino acids. V dropped 4 bases and J dropped 0 bases, with 16 bases sitting between them. The CDR3 sequence is CAWKGPGSSSYEQYF. In DNA, the CDR3 is TGTGCCTGGAAGGGACCGGGTTCAAGCTCCTACGAGCAGTACTTC.

This clonotype has only one observation. The chain joins TRBV9 to TRBJ1-5; 7 bases agree with TRBD1. Germline loops: CDR1 SGDLS, CDR2 YYNGEE. This CDR3 comprises 14 residues. V gave up 5 bases and J gave up 7 bases; unmatched junction bases: 9. CDR3 region: CASSRTGPEQPQHF. CDR3 DNA sequence: TGTGCCAGCAGTCGGACAGGCCCGGAACAGCCCCAGCATTTT.

V is TRBV7-3 and J is TRBJ2-1; 7 bases map to TRBD2. Germline-derived CDR1 and CDR2 are SGHTA and FQGTGA. This CDR3 comprises 15 residues. J was trimmed by 5 bases and V by 3 bases; bases with no gene match: 7. The CDR3 bases are TGTGCCAGCAGCTTCTCAGGGACTATAAACAATGAGCAGTTCTTC. Amino acid sequence: CASSFSGTINNEQFF.

This chain connects TRBV28 to TRBJ1-3, with 8 positions matching TRBD1. V dropped 6 bases and J dropped 0; count of bases not matched to a gene: 1. The CDR3 is 14 amino acids. Germline loops: CDR1 MDHEN, CDR2 SYDVKM. CDR3 region: CASRGTGSGNTIYF. The CDR3 DNA reads TGTGCCAGCAGGGGGACAGGCTCTGGAAACACCATATATTTT.

This clonotype was counted at least ten times. The chain couples TRBV2 to TRBJ2-2; D might be TRBD1 or TRBD2, each matching 5 bases. Germline values: CDR1 SNHLY, CDR2 FYNNEI. The length of the CDR3 is 16 residues. Trimming shortened V by 2 bases and J by 1 base, and 11 bases separated the two germline ends. CDR3 amino acids: CASSENGARNTGELFF. Written as DNA, the CDR3 is TGTGCCAGCAGTGAAAACGGGGCGAGGAACACCGGGGAGCTGTTTTTT. The full variable domain, its missing parts supplied by reference TRBV2 and TRBJ2-2, is EPEVTQTPSHQVTQMGQEVILRCVPISNHLYFYWYRQILGQKVEFLVSFYNNEISEKSEIFDDQFSVERPDGSNFTLKIRSTKLEDSAMYFCASSENGARNTGELFFGEGSRLTVL.

The gene calls are TRBV7-3 and TRBJ1-1; D perhaps matches TRBD1 (5 bases). The CDR3 consists of 14 residues. Germline CDR1 is SGHTA and CDR2 is FQGTGA. Trimming left V 4 bases short and J 5 bases short, with 14 bases between. This CDR3 reads CASSSRGPGTEAFF. The CDR3 nucleotides are TGTGCCAGCAGCTCCCGGGGCCCTGGTACTGAAGCTTTCTTT.

This clonotype was seen many times. The rearrangement links TRBV3-1 to TRBJ1-3; 8 bases fit TRBD1. The CDR3 spans 16 residues. The germline CDR1 and CDR2 sequences are LGHDT and YNNKEL (reference sequence). V lost 4 bases, J lost 3 bases, and 8 bases stayed unmatched. CDR3 sequence reads: CASSPYQGAGGNTIYF. The CDR3, as DNA: TGTGCCAGCAGCCCTTACCAGGGGGCTGGTGGAAACACCATATATTTT.

This clonotype was seen repeatedly, ten times or more. The chain combines TRBV12-3 or TRBV12-4 with TRBJ2-5; 7 nucleotides align to TRBD2. This CDR3 spans 16 amino acids. V shed 8 bases and J 0 bases; nucleotides not matched to a gene: 12. CDR3 amino acids: CASAFGSSGYQETQYF. CDR3 sequence (DNA): TGTGCCAGCGCCTTCGGGAGTAGCGGGTACCAAGAGACCCAGTACTTC.

This clonotype was seen repeatedly, ten times or more. The chain couples TRBV28 to TRBJ2-3, with D unclear. CDR3 size: 17 residues. Germline CDR1 reads MDHEN; CDR2 reads SYDVKM. The germline V and J ends were trimmed by 7 bases and 1 base, with 21 bases remaining between them. CDR3 DNA: TGTGCCAGCAACTCCCTCGGAACTCTAATTGGCACAGATACGCAGTATTTT. This gives the protein CASNSLGTLIGTDTQYF.